These 29 T cell receptor beta chains share one sample of origin, sequenced in a study of vaccination and CD4 T cells after COVID-19. The study sequenced cultured CD4+ T cell DNA using the Oncomine TCR Beta short-read assay. TCRdb passed the PCR reads through MiXCR, listing each CDR3 protein once. The repertoire holds about 11,000 distinct CDR3 sequences, with around 60% as singletons. No antigen has been identified for these receptors. As to treatment: roughly 10-day PBMC culture with coronavirus spike peptide pools or control peptides (ViraFEST assay). The sequencing input was CD4+ T cells from blood, cultured in vitro. Receptors were obtained from a human donor who had recovered from COVID-19.

The gene calls are TRBV10-1 and TRBJ1-2; D is possibly TRBD1 (6 bases). The CDR3 contains 14 residues. The V gene's germline CDR1 is WNHNN and CDR2 SYGVQD (reference sequence). V dropped 4 bases and J dropped 1 base, with 10 bases sitting between them. The CDR3 coding sequence is TGCGCCAGCAGTGCATCGGACAGTAACTATGGCTACACCTTC. This translates into CASSASDSNYGYTF.

The CDR3 reads CASSQADSNNQPQHF. As DNA, the CDR3 is TGTGCCAGCAGTCAGGCGGACAGTAACAATCAGCCCCAGCATTTT. This sequence joins TRBV2 and TRBJ1-5, with TRBD1 as a possible D gene (6 bases). The CDR3 spans 15 residues. Germline-derived CDR1 and CDR2 are SNHLY and FYNNEI. Deletions cut 5 bases from V and 3 bases from J, with 14 bases between. The whole variable domain, remainder taken from reference TRBV2 and TRBJ1-5, is EPEVTQTPSHQVTQMGQEVILRCVPISNHLYFYWYRQILGQKVEFLVSFYNNEISEKSEIFDDQFSVERPDGSNFTLKIRSTKLEDSAMYFCASSQADSNNQPQHFGDGTRLSIL.

The chain links TRBV2 to TRBJ1-1, with 11 bases fitting TRBD1. Trimming took 1 base from V and 2 from J; bases not matched to a gene: 0. There are 15 residues in the CDR3. Germline CDR1 reads SNHLY; CDR2 reads FYNNEI. The CDR3 bases are TGTGCCAGCAGTGAAGGGACAGGGGGCAACACTGAAGCTTTCTTT. The encoded protein is CASSEGTGGNTEAFF.

The rearrangement joins TRBV2 to TRBJ1-2, with D uncertain. Germline V gene data show CDR1 as SNHLY and CDR2 as FYNNEI. This CDR3 comprises 13 residues. V was pared by 11 bases and J by 6 bases, with 19 bases between. This CDR3 reads CAGKPDGVNGYTF. The CDR3 DNA reads TGTGCCGGAAAACCGGACGGAGTCAATGGCTACACCTTC.

This clonotype was detected a few times. The genes are TRBV19 and TRBJ1-6; 7 nucleotides align to TRBD1. The germline V gene has CDR1 LNHDA and CDR2 SQIVND (reference sequence). This CDR3 comprises 17 residues. The V and J ends lost 9 bases and 8 bases, in that order; junction bases with no gene match: 19. This chain's CDR3 is CASPRWWPRGSHSPLHF. CDR3 DNA: TGTGCCAGCCCTAGATGGTGGCCCAGGGGGTCCCATTCACCCCTCCACTTT. The whole variable domain, filled in from reference TRBV19 and TRBJ1-6, reads DGGITQSPKYLFRKEGQNVTLSCEQNLNHDAMYWYRQDPGQGLRLIYYSQIVNDFQKGDIAEGYSVSREKKESFPLTVTSAQKNPTAFYLCASPRWWPRGSHSPLHFGNGTRLTVT.

V and J are TRBV6-2 or TRBV6-3 and TRBJ2-2; D remains unclear. Trimming shortened V by 0 bases and J by 7 bases, and 12 bases separated the two germline ends. Germline V CDR1 and CDR2: MNHEY, SVGEGT. The CDR3 covers 15 residues. The CDR3 protein is CASSYSGSHGGELFF. The CDR3 nucleotides are TGTGCCAGCAGTTACTCGGGGTCACATGGCGGGGAGCTGTTTTTT.

The chain has TRBV29-1 and TRBJ1-2; D is uncertain. V lost 5 bases to trimming and J lost 3 bases, with 16 bases between them. CDR3 length: 14 amino acids. Germline assignment: CDR1 SQVTM and CDR2 ANQGSEA. The CDR3 here is CSVTSLGKDYGYTF. For the CDR3, the DNA is TGCAGCGTTACATCCTTGGGCAAAGACTATGGCTACACCTTC.

In this sample, this clonotype turned up a few times. V gene TRBV28 combines with J gene TRBJ2-2; tentatively, D is TRBD1 or TRBD2 (5 bases each). V was trimmed by 3 bases and J by 1 base, leaving 12 bases between them. The CDR3 runs 16 residues. Germline loops: CDR1 MDHEN, CDR2 SYDVKM. Here the CDR3 DNA reads TGTGCCAGCAGTTTGGTAGGGACGAAGAACACCGGGGAGCTGTTTTTT. It is translated as CASSLVGTKNTGELFF.

This clonotype was seen just once. This rearrangement joins TRBV27 to TRBJ2-7, with TRBD2 identical over 14 bases. CDR1 and CDR2 from the germline V gene are MNHEY and SMNVEV (reference sequence). The V gene end was trimmed by 5 bases and the J gene end by 4 bases; junction bases not matched to a gene: 10. This CDR3 comprises 17 residues. The CDR3 region has the DNA TGTGCCAGCAGTCCAAACTCGGGACTAGCGGGGGTATACGAGCAGTACTTC. Its protein is CASSPNSGLAGVYEQYF.

This clonotype is labeled as medium-sized (0.01 to 0.1%). The chain couples TRBV4-2 to TRBJ1-2, with D unresolved. CDR3 length equals 14 residues. Trimming stripped 1 base from V and 5 bases from J, with 11 bases between. Per germline, CDR1 LGHNA and CDR2 YNFKEQ. This CDR3 is CASSQGTLQYGYTF. The DNA of the CDR3 is TGTGCCAGCAGCCAAGGAACCCTCCAGTATGGCTACACCTTC.

This clonotype was counted between two and nine times. V and J are TRBV11-3 and TRBJ2-7; D may be TRBD1 (6 bases). The CDR3 loop spans 18 amino acids. V was clipped by 0 bases and J by 3 bases, with 21 bases between them. Germline V gives CDR1 SGHNT, CDR2 YENEEA. This CDR3 reads CASSLDPPRLDRIYEQYF. CDR3 in DNA: TGTGCCAGCAGCTTAGATCCTCCGCGGTTGGACAGAATCTACGAGCAGTACTTC.

This clonotype was picked up a small number of times. The chain links TRBV5-1 to TRBJ1-1; D unresolved. Germline CDR1 reads SGHRS; CDR2 reads YFSETQ. Trimming took off 0 bases at V and 3 bases at J, with 12 bases between the two ends. The CDR3 is 15 residues long. For the CDR3, the DNA is TGCGCCAGCAGCTTGGCTTTAGGAAGGGACACTGAAGCTTTCTTT. Its translation is CASSLALGRDTEAFF. Full variable domain (remainder filled in from reference TRBV5-1 and TRBJ1-1): KAGVTQTPRYLIKTRGQQVTLSCSPISGHRSVSWYQQTPGQGLQFLFEYFSETQRNKGNFPGRFSGRQFSNSRSEMNVSTLELGDSALYLCASSLALGRDTEAFFGQGTRLTVV.

This chain links TRBV20-1 with TRBJ2-5, with 9 bases aligning to TRBD2. The CDR3 runs to 15 residues. The V segment lost 6 bases and the J segment 3 bases; nucleotides outside the gene matches: 11. Looked up from germline, CDR1 is DFQATT and CDR2 is SNEGSKA (reference sequence). The DNA for the CDR3 is TGCAGTGCGACTATTGCGGGGGGGTTCGAAGAGACCCAGTACTTC. It is translated as CSATIAGGFEETQYF.

The rearrangement joins TRBV20-1 to TRBJ1-5; D gene unclear. V was clipped by 4 bases and J by 6 bases, with 19 bases between them. This CDR3 region has 15 residues. The germline V gene has CDR1 DFQATT and CDR2 SNEGSKA (reference sequence). As DNA, the CDR3 is TGCAGTGCTACAACCGGGATGATGAGTCCTCAGCCCCAGCATTTT. Amino acids: CSATTGMMSPQPQHF.

V is TRBV6-1 and J is TRBJ1-6; 9 bases are shared with TRBD1. Trimming took 6 bases from V and 6 from J; bases not matched to a gene: 3. CDR3 length: 14 amino acids. Germline V gene data show CDR1 as MNHNS and CDR2 as SASEGT. The CDR3 reads CASRMGQGNSPLHF. CDR3 nucleotide sequence: TGTGCCAGCAGGATGGGACAGGGTAATTCACCCCTCCACTTT.

CDR3 in DNA: TGTGCCAGCAGTCCATTTTTCCGGGACAGGGGTAATTCACCCCTCCACTTT. It specifies CASSPFFRDRGNSPLHF. The chain couples TRBV27 to TRBJ1-6, with 10 bases matching TRBD1. CDR1 and CDR2 from the germline V gene are MNHEY and SMNVEV (reference sequence). V lost 5 bases and J lost 6; bases outside the gene matches: 10. This CDR3 contains 17 residues.

The rearrangement uses TRBV10-2 and TRBJ1-5; D uncertain. Germline CDR1 WSHSY, CDR2 SAAADI. Trimming left V 4 bases short and J 4 bases short, with 14 bases between. This CDR3 is 15 amino acids long. Here the CDR3 DNA reads TGCGCCAGCAGTGTCGCAGGTAGTTTGAATCAGCCCCAGCATTTT. Translation gives CASSVAGSLNQPQHF.

The chain is built from TRBV20-1 and TRBJ1-2; TRBD1 matches 8 bases. The CDR3 has 12 residues. The trim removed 6 bases at V and 7 bases at J, leaving 7 bases unmatched. The V gene's germline CDR1 is DFQATT and CDR2 SNEGSKA (reference sequence). The CDR3 sequence: CSAPGQGAGYTF. The CDR3 DNA sequence: TGCAGTGCCCCCGGGCAGGGGGCTGGCTACACCTTC.

This chain links TRBV7-2 with TRBJ1-4, with D unresolved. The CDR3 spans 12 residues. Germline values: CDR1 SGHTA, CDR2 FQGNSA. Trimming shortened V by 5 bases and J by 7 bases, and 8 bases separated the two germline ends. CDR3 nucleotides: TGTGCCAGCAGCCCCCAAGGTGAAAAACTGTTTTTT. This gives the protein CASSPQGEKLFF.

The chain has TRBV20-1 and TRBJ2-3, with D possibly matching TRBD2 (6 bases). With 0 bases removed from V and 0 bases from J, the gap between germline ends came to 10 bases. The CDR3 consists of 15 residues. CDR1 and CDR2 from the germline V gene are DFQATT and SNEGSKA (reference sequence). The CDR3 protein is CSAREMGGSTDTQYF. The CDR3, as DNA: TGCAGTGCTAGAGAGATGGGGGGTAGCACAGATACGCAGTATTTT.

This rearrangement joins TRBV3-1 to TRBJ1-2; 10 nucleotides agree with TRBD1. In germline, CDR1 is LGHDT, CDR2 YNNKEL (reference sequence). The CDR3 consists of 15 residues. Germline trimming cut 2 bases from V and 6 bases from J; bases unmatched to any gene: 6. The CDR3 here is CASSQTFDRGHGYTF. The DNA for the CDR3 is TGTGCCAGCAGCCAAACTTTCGACAGGGGGCATGGCTACACCTTC.

V and J are TRBV6-1 and TRBJ1-2; 8 bases match TRBD1. CDR1 MNHNS and CDR2 SASEGT come from the germline V gene. After removal of 5 bases from V and 3 bases from J, the junction contained 8 bases not matched to a gene. This CDR3 is built from 15 residues. This CDR3 reads CASSTQTGDDYGYTF. The CDR3 nucleotides read TGTGCCAGCAGTACCCAGACAGGGGACGACTATGGCTACACCTTC.

The rearrangement links TRBV6-2 or TRBV6-3 to TRBJ2-5, with D hard to call. Per the germline V gene, CDR1 is MNHEY and CDR2 is SVGEGT. Between the trimmed V and J ends, which lost 6 bases and 0 bases, there was a span of 8 bases. The CDR3 runs 13 residues. The CDR3 region has the DNA TGTGCCAGCAGATCGCCTAACCAAGAGACCCAGTACTTC. Protein sequence: CASRSPNQETQYF.

The genes are TRBV7-9 and TRBJ1-5, with no clear D. V lost 5 bases, J lost 4 bases, and 6 bases lay in between. Germline lookup yields CDR1 SEHNR and CDR2 FQNEAQ (reference sequence). The CDR3 runs 12 residues. The CDR3 DNA reads TGTGCCAGCAGCCTAGAGAATCAGCCCCAGCATTTT. Translation gives CASSLENQPQHF.

The CDR3: CASSSTGRSNQPQHF. The CDR3 region has the DNA TGTGCCAGCAGTTCGACAGGGAGAAGCAATCAGCCCCAGCATTTT. The rearrangement joins TRBV28 to TRBJ1-5; 7 bases agree with TRBD1. This CDR3 contains 15 residues. V dropped 4 bases and J dropped 1; count of bases not matched to a gene: 4. CDR1 MDHEN and CDR2 SYDVKM come from the germline V gene. The full variable domain, its missing parts supplied by reference TRBV28 and TRBJ1-5, is DVKVTQSSRYLVKRTGEKVFLECVQDMDHENMFWYRQDPGLGLRLIYFSYDVKMKEKGDIPEGYSVSREKKERFSLILESASTNQTSMYLCASSSTGRSNQPQHFGDGTRLSIL.

The chain has TRBV27 and TRBJ2-2, with 7 nucleotides matching TRBD2. CDR3 length equals 13 residues. CDR1 is MNHEY, CDR2 SMNVEV, per germline (reference sequence). Trimming at V came to 6 bases and at J to 8 bases, leaving 6 bases not matched to a gene. CDR3 sequence reads: CASRRLAPGELFF. CDR3 nucleotide sequence: TGTGCCAGCAGACGACTAGCCCCAGGGGAGCTGTTTTTT.

This clonotype is deemed medium-sized (0.01 to 0.1%). The J gene is TRBJ2-2, the V gene TRBV4-1; the D gene is possibly TRBD1 (6 bases). The germline gives CDR1 MGHRA, CDR2 YSYEKL. V was shortened by 8 bases and J by 0 bases, with 13 bases between the two germline ends. This CDR3 contains 15 residues. Written as DNA, the CDR3 is TGCGCCAGCGAACCGGGACATTCGAACACCGGGGAGCTGTTTTTT. It specifies CASEPGHSNTGELFF.

As for this clonotype: A read error may account for a junction end that differs from germline. The chain employs TRBV27 and TRBJ1-1; a weak D match, TRBD1 (5 bases). Germline V gives CDR1 MNHEY, CDR2 SMNVEV (reference sequence). The CDR3 covers 13 residues. CDR3 region: CASSLSRDTEAFF. Written as DNA, the CDR3 is TGTGCCAGTAGTTTGTCCAGGGACACTGAAGCTTTCTTT.

V is TRBV6-5 and J is TRBJ2-7; TRBD2 aligns across 8 bases. The germline CDR1 and CDR2 sequences are MNHEY and SVGAGI. This CDR3 is 16 amino acids long. After removal of 0 bases from V and 4 bases from J, the junction contained 8 bases not matched to a gene. The CDR3: CASSYSISGSLYEQYF. DNA of the CDR3: TGTGCCAGCAGTTACTCGATCAGCGGGAGTCTTTACGAGCAGTACTTC.